The 22 T cell receptor beta chains presented below share a single source sample, sequenced in a study of control samples from healthy donors and cancer patients. Using immunoSEQ multiplex PCR, the repertoire was profiled, and TCRdb retains in-frame clones only, with some absent. This sample yields about 220,000 clones, of which 85% to 95% are seen a single time; approximately 1.5% belongs to the top ten. The specimen was blood. All receptors derive from a man in his fifties or sixties in good health.

The chain has TRBV5-1 and TRBJ2-3, with 7 bases lining up with TRBD1. The germline gives CDR1 SGHRS, CDR2 YFSETQ. Trimming took 3 bases from V and 4 from J; bases not matched to a gene: 14. The CDR3 length is 17 residues. CDR3 bases: TGCGCCAGCAGCTCCCGGCCCGGGACAGCGGTTCCAGATACGCAGTATTTT. Encoded protein: CASSSRPGTAVPDTQYF.

This chain links TRBV7-9 with TRBJ2-7; TRBD2 is a possible D gene (7 bases). The CDR3 loop spans 15 amino acids. Trimming left V 5 bases short and J 7 bases short, with 21 bases between. Germline V gene sequence: CDR1 SEHNR, CDR2 FQNEAQ (reference sequence). Here the CDR3 reads CASSPLGGGFREQYF. DNA for the CDR3: TGTGCCAGCAGCCCCCTGGGGGGGGGCTTTCGGGAGCAGTACTTC.

This rearrangement joins TRBV19 to TRBJ2-3; TRBD2 aligns across 7 bases. The CDR3 extends over 13 amino acids. J gave up 4 bases and V 5 bases, and 3 bases lay outside the gene matches. Looked up from germline, CDR1 is LNHDA and CDR2 is SQIVND (reference sequence). DNA of the CDR3: TGTGCCAGTAGTCTAGCGGAATCAGATACGCAGTATTTT. Translation: CASSLAESDTQYF.

This chain links TRBV19 with TRBJ2-2; D unresolved. In germline, CDR1 is LNHDA, CDR2 SQIVND (reference sequence). Trimming took off 5 bases at V and 6 bases at J, with 10 bases between the two ends. The CDR3 has 13 amino acids. The CDR3 region has the DNA TGTGCCAGTAGTGAACAAAGGGCCGGGGAGCTGTTTTTT. Amino acid sequence: CASSEQRAGELFF.

The V call is TRBV7-6, the J call TRBJ1-6, with a tentative D call TRBD1 (6 bases). Trimming stripped 3 bases from V and 9 bases from J, with 15 bases between. The CDR3 consists of 15 residues. Germline CDR1 is SGHVS and CDR2 is FNYEAQ. Written as DNA, the CDR3 is TGTGCCAGCAGCTTTGCAGGGGAGTCCCCTTCACCCCTCCACTTT. Protein: CASSFAGESPSPLHF.

Notes on this clone: Other DNA sequences of this sample code for an identical CDR3. The chain couples TRBV28 to TRBJ1-6; D call uncertain. V dropped 8 bases and J dropped 0 bases, with 11 bases sitting between them. The CDR3 is 15 residues long. Germline CDR1 is MDHEN and CDR2 is SYDVKM. This chain's CDR3 is CASGSTSSYNSPLHF. CDR3 in DNA: TGTGCCAGCGGAAGCACGAGCTCCTATAATTCACCCCTCCACTTT.

The gene calls are TRBV5-5 and TRBJ1-2; a possible D gene is TRBD1 (6 bases). Germline values: CDR1 SGHKS, CDR2 YYEKEE (reference sequence). With 2 bases removed from V and 2 bases from J, the gap between germline ends came to 19 bases. The CDR3 totals 17 residues. The CDR3 here is CASSFQPSAGANYGYTF. In DNA, the CDR3 is TGTGCCAGCAGCTTCCAGCCCTCGGCAGGGGCCAACTATGGCTACACCTTC.

The table lists this clone with many counts. The V gene is TRBV29-1, the J gene TRBJ1-6, with 9 bases aligning to TRBD1. Germline V gene lookup returns CDR1 SQVTM and CDR2 ANQGSEA. This CDR3 has 13 residues. Unmatched junction bases numbered 8, after V lost 7 bases and J lost 10 bases. CDR3 DNA: TGCAGCGCTCGGGACAGGGAGGGATCACCCCTCCACTTT. Its translation: CSARDREGSPLHF.

J is TRBJ1-1 and V is TRBV11-2, with D maybe TRBD1 (6 bases). CDR1 is SGHAT, CDR2 FQNNGV, per germline. The V and J ends lost 5 bases and 4 bases respectively, with 17 bases between them. The length of the CDR3 is 15 residues. CDR3 DNA: TGTGCCAGCAGCACCACACAGGGCTTGGGCACTGAAGCTTTCTTT. This encodes CASSTTQGLGTEAFF.

The chain uses TRBV15 and TRBJ1-1; 7 bases agree with TRBD1. CDR3 size: 16 residues. V was pared by 0 bases and J by 7 bases, with 11 bases of the junction left unmatched. Germline CDR1 and CDR2: LNHNV and YYDKDF (reference sequence). The CDR3 sequence is CATSRDKGEQGNEAFF. For the CDR3, the DNA is TGTGCCACCAGCAGAGATAAAGGGGAACAGGGGAATGAAGCTTTCTTT.

The chain has TRBV5-5 and TRBJ2-7, with D maybe TRBD2 (7 bases). Looked up from germline, CDR1 is SGHKS and CDR2 is YYEKEE (reference sequence). Trimming shortened V by 4 bases and J by 0 bases, and 20 bases separated the two germline ends. This CDR3 region has 17 residues. This CDR3 reads CASSTGRRAGASYEQYV. The CDR3 region has the DNA TGTGCCAGCAGCACCGGGAGGAGGGCGGGGGCCTCCTACGAGCAGTACGTC.

The V call is TRBV6-1, the J call TRBJ1-2; D is ambiguous. Germline V gives CDR1 MNHNS, CDR2 SASEGT. With 1 base removed from V and 10 bases from J, the gap between germline ends came to 13 bases. The CDR3 is made up of 13 amino acids. The CDR3 DNA sequence: TGTGCCAGCAGTGAAGGGGCCTTCGCTCCCTACACCTTC. Protein: CASSEGAFAPYTF.

This rearrangement joins TRBV5-1 to TRBJ1-6; D not certain. With 0 bases removed from V and 7 bases from J, the gap between germline ends came to 5 bases. CDR1 and CDR2 (germline): SGHRS, YFSETQ. This CDR3 region has 13 residues. CDR3 nucleotides: TGCGCCAGCAGCTTGGTAGGGAATTCACCCCTCCACTTT. Translation gives CASSLVGNSPLHF.

Here the CDR3 reads CASSLGLAGGHGGELFF. The CDR3 region has the DNA TGTGCCAGCAGCTTAGGACTAGCGGGGGGACACGGCGGGGAGCTGTTTTTT. The chain joins TRBV7-9 to TRBJ2-2; 13 nucleotides align to TRBD2. Germline V gene sequence: CDR1 SEHNR, CDR2 FQNEAQ (reference sequence). V lost 1 base to trimming and J lost 7 bases; unmatched junction nucleotides: 6. The length of the CDR3 is 17 residues.

The chain recombines TRBV28 with TRBJ1-1, with TRBD1 matching over 7 bases. Trimming cost V 5 bases and J 4 bases; bases outside gene matches: 10. The CDR3 sequence is 15 residues long. Germline lookup yields CDR1 MDHEN and CDR2 SYDVKM. Here the CDR3 reads CASSTRGAGSTEAFF. The CDR3, as DNA: TGTGCCAGCAGTACCAGGGGGGCAGGGAGCACTGAAGCTTTCTTT.

This clone was seen only once. The chain joins TRBV5-1 to TRBJ1-1; a weak D match, TRBD1 (5 bases). This CDR3 has 14 residues. The germline CDR1 and CDR2 sequences are SGHRS and YFSETQ. Between the trimmed V and J ends, which lost 4 bases and 5 bases, there was a span of 15 bases. The CDR3 reads CASSTGTPGTEAFF. The CDR3 bases are TGCGCCAGCAGCACCGGGACCCCTGGGACTGAAGCTTTCTTT.

The rearrangement uses TRBV20-1 and TRBJ1-2, with D unclear. The CDR3 runs 14 residues. The V end was cut by 3 bases, the J end by 6 bases, with 17 bases between. Germline V lookup: CDR1 DFQATT, CDR2 SNEGSKA (reference sequence). The CDR3 nucleotides are TGCAGTGCTAGTTCGGCGGGGAAAGTAAATGGCTACACCTTC. The encoded protein is CSASSAGKVNGYTF.

The rearrangement links TRBV4-1 to TRBJ1-5; 11 bases match TRBD1. J lost 6 bases, V lost 3 bases, and 1 base had no gene match. There are 14 residues in the CDR3. The germline V gene encodes CDR1 MGHRA and CDR2 YSYEKL. The CDR3 DNA is TGCGCCAGCAGCCAGGGACAGGGGGTTCAGCCCCAGCATTTT. This codes for CASSQGQGVQPQHF.

The chain links TRBV5-1 to TRBJ2-7; D is uncertain. Trimming stripped 4 bases from V and 0 bases from J, with 11 bases between. Germline-derived CDR1 and CDR2 are SGHRS and YFSETQ. The CDR3 has 14 residues. CDR3 DNA: TGCGCCAGCAGCGGGGTCTCCAGCTCCTACGAGCAGTACTTC. Its translation is CASSGVSSSYEQYF.

The chain joins TRBV7-3 to TRBJ2-1; 7 bases fit TRBD1. J lost 7 bases, V lost 2 bases, and 5 bases had no gene match. Germline loops: CDR1 SGHTA, CDR2 FQGTGA. The CDR3 sequence is 14 residues long. This chain's CDR3 is CASSLSAGGNEQFF. The CDR3 nucleotides read TGTGCCAGCAGCTTATCGGCAGGGGGAAATGAGCAGTTCTTC.

The chain combines TRBV28 with TRBJ1-1; weak D call: TRBD1 (5 bases). The CDR3 is 12 amino acids. Germline-derived CDR1 and CDR2 are MDHEN and SYDVKM. Trimming pared 6 bases from V and 4 bases from J, leaving 9 bases between. As DNA, the CDR3 is TGTGCCAGCAGGGTGGGGGGCACTGAAGCTTTCTTT. Residues: CASRVGGTEAFF.

CDR3 bases: TGTGCCACCTGGACAGGGGGTGGCTACACCTTC. Protein: CATWTGGGYTF. This chain links TRBV28 with TRBJ1-2, with 10 nucleotides matching TRBD1. V lost 10 bases to trimming and J lost 7 bases; unmatched junction nucleotides: 3. The CDR3 is made up of 11 amino acids. Germline CDR1 and CDR2: MDHEN and SYDVKM.